This TCR beta chain was sequenced for a study of vaccination and CD4 T cells after COVID-19. Study information: Convalescents were six males and four females, two of them Hispanic. The stimulus for the cells was overlapping spike peptides derived from SARS-CoV-2, HCoV-NL63, HCoV-OC43 and HCoV-229E. General observations from the study: The median proportion of reactive clones detected only post-vaccination in convalescent patients was 85% to 90%.

Cultured CD4+ T cell DNA underwent sequencing with the Oncomine TCR Beta short-read assay. MiXCR, applied by TCRdb to the PCR reads, yields one record per CDR3 protein. The table includes roughly 16,000 distinct CDR3 sequences, 45% to 65% detected once. Treatment denoted: approximately 9-day PBMC culture with coronavirus spike peptide pools or control peptides (ViraFEST assay). V was pared by 3 bases and J by 2 bases, with 5 bases between. CDR3 length: 13 amino acids. Germline CDR1 is MGHDK and CDR2 is SYGVNS. Points on this clonotype: Its antigen is currently unknown.

The sequence derives from a human donor who had recovered from COVID-19. This sequence joins TRBV25-1 and TRBJ1-5; D unclear. The sample consisted of CD4+ T cells from blood, cultured in vitro. Written as DNA, the CDR3 is TGTGCCAGCAGTGAGCAGGGCAATCAGCCCCAGCATTTT. Protein sequence: CASSEQGNQPQHF.